Included here is one TCR beta chain sequence, with context. V shed 7 bases and J shed 1 base, with 12 bases lying between them. CDR1 is LGHDT and CDR2 is YNNKEL in the germline V gene (reference sequence). The CDR3 spans 14 residues. The sample comes from a study of blood T cell repertoires in COVID-19. About the research overall: Spain, Italy and the United States supplied samples that represented acute and convalescent COVID-19.

The assay was immunoSEQ multiplex PCR, and TCRdb's table has in-frame clones only and misses some. The table shows about 250,000 clones, with more than 70% occurring only once. This receptor was taken from a woman at least 80 years old with COVID-19, enrolled during active disease. The sequenced material came from peripheral blood. The genes are TRBV3-1 (or the pseudogene TRBV3-2) and TRBJ2-3; weak D call: TRBD2 (5 bases). CDR3 sequence (DNA): TGTGCCAGCACCTTAGCGACCGGCACAGATACGCAGTATTTT. This encodes CASTLATGTDTQYF.